Following are 8 T cell receptor beta chains from one sample sequenced in a study of post-analysis software for immune sequencing data. Their recognized antigens are unknown. TCR beta libraries were prepared from cDNA with unique molecular identifiers. TCRdb processed the PCR reads anew with MiXCR; each CDR3 protein has one entry. The repertoire includes about 820,000 distinct CDR3 sequences, roughly half of them detected once, and over 4% sits in the top ten. Regarding the study as a whole: Higher frequency in patients than in controls was seen for roughly five TRBV segments, with TRBV5-6, TRBV5-1 and TRBV20-1 among them.

Sequenced: blood. These receptors originate from a girl aged 10-17 years with multiple sclerosis.

The V call is TRBV5-5, the J call TRBJ2-1, with TRBD2 identical over 12 bases. The V and J ends lost 4 bases and 10 bases, in that order; junction bases with no gene match: 12. Germline V gives CDR1 SGHKS, CDR2 YYEKEE (reference sequence). The CDR3 contains 16 residues. The CDR3 reads CASSPRLAGGRREQFF. CDR3 bases: TGTGCCAGCAGCCCTAGGCTAGCGGGGGGGCGTAGGGAGCAGTTCTTC.

This clonotype turned up a few times. This chain links TRBV20-1 with TRBJ2-7; TRBD2 aligns across 7 bases. From germline, CDR1 is DFQATT and CDR2 SNEGSKA (reference sequence). After removal of 6 bases from V and 4 bases from J, the junction contained 9 bases not matched to a gene. This CDR3 spans 13 amino acids. In nucleotides, the CDR3 is TGCAGTGCCCCCCCGGCTAGCGGATACGAGCAGTACTTC. Its translation: CSAPPASGYEQYF.

This clonotype was seen a handful of times. Here the CDR3 reads CSVPTGEDQETQYF. In DNA, the CDR3 is TGCAGTGTTCCGACAGGGGAGGATCAAGAGACCCAGTACTTC. J is TRBJ2-5 and V is TRBV20-1; 8 bases are a match to TRBD1. The germline CDR1 and CDR2 sequences are DFQATT and SNEGSKA (reference sequence). Trimming removed 7 bases from V and 2 bases from J; junction bases left unmatched: 9. The CDR3 loop spans 14 amino acids.

This clonotype turned up a few times. The chain recombines TRBV25-1 with TRBJ1-2; TRBD1 might be the D (5 bases). Germline V gene sequence: CDR1 MGHDK, CDR2 SYGVNS. The CDR3 extends over 13 amino acids. V was shortened by 1 base and J by 8 bases, with 11 bases between the two germline ends. Here the CDR3 reads CASSESGGEGYTF. For the CDR3, the DNA is TGTGCCAGCAGTGAATCGGGAGGGGAGGGCTACACCTTC.

The table lists this clonotype with a count of one. V usage is TRBV6-1 and J usage is TRBJ1-2; TRBD1 matches at 9 bases. The CDR3 is 13 amino acids. V was clipped by 6 bases and J by 6 bases; unmatched bases: 5. In germline, CDR1 is MNHNS, CDR2 SASEGT. The CDR3, as DNA: TGTGCCAGCAGGGTGGGACAGGGAGATGGCTACACCTTC. Encoded protein: CASRVGQGDGYTF.

This clonotype was seen only a few times. The chain combines TRBV20-1 with TRBJ2-7; D not resolved. Germline CDR1 reads DFQATT; CDR2 reads SNEGSKA (reference sequence). Trimming took off 0 bases at V and 2 bases at J, with 20 bases between the two ends. The CDR3 covers 17 residues. The CDR3 coding sequence is TGCAGTGCTAGAGACGCCCCTCGGCAGGTTTGGGCCTACGAGCAGTACTTC. This sequence encodes CSARDAPRQVWAYEQYF.

This rearrangement joins TRBV5-1 to TRBJ2-6; D gene ambiguous. The V gene lost 6 bases and the J gene lost 4 bases, with 17 bases spanning the gap. In germline, CDR1 is SGHRS, CDR2 YFSETQ. The length of the CDR3 is 16 residues. The CDR3 region is CASNPSPSSGANVLTF. CDR3 nucleotides: TGCGCCAGCAACCCATCCCCCTCCTCCGGGGCCAACGTCCTGACTTTC.

The chain couples TRBV6-5 to TRBJ2-4; 7 positions agree with TRBD2. The DNA end is more similar to TRBJ2-7, so the J call may be wrong. The CDR3 extends over 13 amino acids. In germline, CDR1 is MNHEY, CDR2 SVGAGI. The CDR3 region has the DNA TGTGCCAGCAGCCGACTAGCCGGCCACGAGCAGTACTTC. Amino acids: CASSRLAGHEQYF.